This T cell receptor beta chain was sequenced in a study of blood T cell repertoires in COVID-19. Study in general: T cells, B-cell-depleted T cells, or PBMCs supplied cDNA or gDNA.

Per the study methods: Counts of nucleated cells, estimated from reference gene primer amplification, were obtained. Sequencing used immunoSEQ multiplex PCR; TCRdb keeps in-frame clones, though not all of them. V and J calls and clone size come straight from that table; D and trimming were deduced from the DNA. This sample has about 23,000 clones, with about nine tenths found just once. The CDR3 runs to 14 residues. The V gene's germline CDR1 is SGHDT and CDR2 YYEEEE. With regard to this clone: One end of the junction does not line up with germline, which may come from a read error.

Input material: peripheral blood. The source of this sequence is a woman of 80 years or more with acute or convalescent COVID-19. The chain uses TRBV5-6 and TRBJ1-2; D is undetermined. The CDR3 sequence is CASRLGHGNYGYTF. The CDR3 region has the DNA TGTGCCAGCAGATTGGGTCACGGTAACTATGGCTACACCTTC.